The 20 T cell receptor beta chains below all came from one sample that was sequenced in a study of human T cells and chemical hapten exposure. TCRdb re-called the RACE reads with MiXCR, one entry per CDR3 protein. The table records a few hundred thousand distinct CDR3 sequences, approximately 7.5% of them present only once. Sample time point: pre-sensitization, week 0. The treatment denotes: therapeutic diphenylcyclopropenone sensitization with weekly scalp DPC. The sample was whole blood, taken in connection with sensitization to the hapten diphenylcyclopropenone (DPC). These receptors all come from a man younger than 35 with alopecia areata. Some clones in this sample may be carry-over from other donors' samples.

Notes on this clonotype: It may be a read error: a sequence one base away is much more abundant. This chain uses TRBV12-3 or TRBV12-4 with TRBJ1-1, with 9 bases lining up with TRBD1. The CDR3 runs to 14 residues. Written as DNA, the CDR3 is TGTACCAGCAGTCCCGGGACAGGGTACACTGAAGCTTTCTTT. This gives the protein CTSSPGTGYTEAFF.

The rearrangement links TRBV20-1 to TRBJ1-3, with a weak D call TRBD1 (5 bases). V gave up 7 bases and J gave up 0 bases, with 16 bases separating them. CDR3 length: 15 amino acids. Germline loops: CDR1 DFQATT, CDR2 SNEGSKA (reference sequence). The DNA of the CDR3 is TGCAGTGTGGGGACCGAGACCTACTCTGGAAACACCATATATTTT. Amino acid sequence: CSVGTETYSGNTIYF.

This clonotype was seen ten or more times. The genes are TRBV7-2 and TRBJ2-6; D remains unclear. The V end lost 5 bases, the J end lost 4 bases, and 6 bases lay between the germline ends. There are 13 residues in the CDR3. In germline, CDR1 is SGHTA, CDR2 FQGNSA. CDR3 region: CASSQTGANVLTF. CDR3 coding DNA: TGTGCCAGCAGCCAGACGGGGGCCAACGTCCTGACTTTC.

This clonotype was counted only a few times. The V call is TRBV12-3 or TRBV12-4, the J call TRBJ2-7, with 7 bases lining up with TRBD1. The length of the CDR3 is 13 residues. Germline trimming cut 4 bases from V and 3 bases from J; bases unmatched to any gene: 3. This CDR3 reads CASSSSGGYEQYV. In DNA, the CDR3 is TGTGCCAGCAGTTCGTCAGGGGGCTACGAGCAGTACGTC.

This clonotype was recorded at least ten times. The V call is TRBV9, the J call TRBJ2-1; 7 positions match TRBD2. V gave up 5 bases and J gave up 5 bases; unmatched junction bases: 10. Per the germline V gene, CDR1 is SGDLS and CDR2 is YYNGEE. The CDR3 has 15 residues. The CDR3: CASSPNPTSDNEQFF. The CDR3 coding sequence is TGTGCCAGCAGTCCCAATCCCACTAGCGACAATGAGCAGTTCTTC.

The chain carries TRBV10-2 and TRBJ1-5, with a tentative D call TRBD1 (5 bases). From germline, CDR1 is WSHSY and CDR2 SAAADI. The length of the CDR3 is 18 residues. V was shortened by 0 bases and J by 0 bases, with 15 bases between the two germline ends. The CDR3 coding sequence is TGCGCCAGCAGTGAGTCAGGGGACTCCTACTATAGCAATCAGCCCCAGCATTTT. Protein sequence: CASSESGDSYYSNQPQHF.

The CDR3 is CASFPGTAYGYTF. The CDR3 nucleotides are TGTGCCAGCTTCCCCGGGACAGCGTATGGCTACACCTTC. The chain joins TRBV12-3 or TRBV12-4 to TRBJ1-2, with 7 nucleotides matching TRBD1. The junction had 8 bases not matched to a gene; V was cut back by 8 bases and J by 5 bases. The CDR3 totals 13 residues.

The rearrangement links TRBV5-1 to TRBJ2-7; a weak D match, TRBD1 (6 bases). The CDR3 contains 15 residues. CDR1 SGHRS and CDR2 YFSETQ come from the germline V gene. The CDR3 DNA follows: TGCGTCAGCAGCCCTGGACAGTATCCATCCTACGAGCAGTACGTC. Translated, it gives CVSSPGQYPSYEQYV.

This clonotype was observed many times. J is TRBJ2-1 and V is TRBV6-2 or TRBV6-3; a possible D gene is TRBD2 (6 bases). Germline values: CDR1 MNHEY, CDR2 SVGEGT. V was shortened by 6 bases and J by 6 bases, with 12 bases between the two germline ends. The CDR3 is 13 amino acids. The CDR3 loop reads CASSQGLVNEQFF. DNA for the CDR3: TGTGCCAGCAGCCAGGGACTTGTCAATGAGCAGTTCTTC.

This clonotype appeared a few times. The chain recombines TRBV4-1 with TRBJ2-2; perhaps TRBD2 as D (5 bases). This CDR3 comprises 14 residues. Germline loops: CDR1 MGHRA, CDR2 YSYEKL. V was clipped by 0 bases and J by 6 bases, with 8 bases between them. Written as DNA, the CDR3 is TGCGCCAGCAGCCAAGACGAGGGCGCCGGGGAGCTGTTTTTT. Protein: CASSQDEGAGELFF.

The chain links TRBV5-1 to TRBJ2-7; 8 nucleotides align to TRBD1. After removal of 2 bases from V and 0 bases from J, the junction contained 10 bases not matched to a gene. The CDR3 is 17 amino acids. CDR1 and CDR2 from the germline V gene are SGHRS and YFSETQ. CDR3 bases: TGCGCCAGCAGCTTCCCTCGAGGACAGGGCCCCTCCTACGAGCAGTACTTC. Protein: CASSFPRGQGPSYEQYF.

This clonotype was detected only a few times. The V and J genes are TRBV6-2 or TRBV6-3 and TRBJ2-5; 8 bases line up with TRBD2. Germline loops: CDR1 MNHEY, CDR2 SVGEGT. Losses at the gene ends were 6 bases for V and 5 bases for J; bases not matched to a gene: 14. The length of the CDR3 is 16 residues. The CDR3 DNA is TGTGCCAGCAGCCCACATTGGCGGGGGGTGGTGGAGACCCAGTACTTC. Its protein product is CASSPHWRGVVETQYF.

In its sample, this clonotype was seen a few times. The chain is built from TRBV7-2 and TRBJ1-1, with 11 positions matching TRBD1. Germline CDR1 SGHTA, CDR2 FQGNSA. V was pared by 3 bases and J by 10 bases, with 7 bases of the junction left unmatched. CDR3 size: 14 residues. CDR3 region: CASSFVPGQGGAFF. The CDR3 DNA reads TGTGCCAGCAGCTTCGTCCCGGGACAGGGGGGAGCTTTCTTT.

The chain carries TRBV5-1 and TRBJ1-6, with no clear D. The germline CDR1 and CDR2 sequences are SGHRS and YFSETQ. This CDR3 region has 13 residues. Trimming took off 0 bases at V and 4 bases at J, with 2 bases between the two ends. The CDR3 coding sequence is TGCGCCAGCAGCTTGGATTATAATTCACCCCTCCACTTT. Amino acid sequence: CASSLDYNSPLHF.

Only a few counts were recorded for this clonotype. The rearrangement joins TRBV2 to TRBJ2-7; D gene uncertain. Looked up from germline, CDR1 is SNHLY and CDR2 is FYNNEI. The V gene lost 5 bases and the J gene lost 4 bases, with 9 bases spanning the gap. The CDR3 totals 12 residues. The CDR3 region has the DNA TGTGCCAGCAGTACCCAAAGTTACGAGCAGTACGTC. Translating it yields CASSTQSYEQYV.

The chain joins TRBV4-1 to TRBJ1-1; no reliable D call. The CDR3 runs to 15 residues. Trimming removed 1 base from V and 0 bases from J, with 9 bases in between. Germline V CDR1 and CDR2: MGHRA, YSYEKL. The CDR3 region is CASSQVADVNTEAFF. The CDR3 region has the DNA TGCGCCAGCAGCCAAGTCGCCGACGTGAACACTGAAGCTTTCTTT.

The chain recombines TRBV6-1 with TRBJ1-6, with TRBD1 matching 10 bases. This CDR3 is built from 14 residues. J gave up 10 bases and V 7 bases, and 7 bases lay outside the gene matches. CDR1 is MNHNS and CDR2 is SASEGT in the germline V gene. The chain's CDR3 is CASTRDRGRSPLHF. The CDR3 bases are TGTGCCAGCACCCGGGACAGGGGTAGGTCACCCCTCCACTTT.

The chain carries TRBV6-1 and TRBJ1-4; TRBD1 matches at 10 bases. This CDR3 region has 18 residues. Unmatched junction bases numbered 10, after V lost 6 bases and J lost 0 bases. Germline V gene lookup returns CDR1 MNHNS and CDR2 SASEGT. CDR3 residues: CASRKTPGQGSTNEKLFF. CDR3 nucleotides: TGTGCCAGCAGGAAAACCCCGGGACAGGGGTCAACTAATGAAAAACTGTTTTTT.

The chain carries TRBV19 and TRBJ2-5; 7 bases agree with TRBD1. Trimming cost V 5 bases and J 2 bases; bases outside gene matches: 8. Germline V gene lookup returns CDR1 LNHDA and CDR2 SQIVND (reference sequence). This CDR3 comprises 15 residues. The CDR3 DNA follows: TGTGCCAGTAGTTCTCCCGGGACAGTTCAAGAGACCCAGTACTTC. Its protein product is CASSSPGTVQETQYF.

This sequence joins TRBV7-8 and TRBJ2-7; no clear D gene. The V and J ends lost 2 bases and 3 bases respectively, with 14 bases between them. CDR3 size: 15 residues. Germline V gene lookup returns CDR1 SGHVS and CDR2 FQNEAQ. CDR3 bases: TGTGCCAGCAGCTTAAAATGGACGGAAAGCTACGAGCAGTACGTC. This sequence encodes CASSLKWTESYEQYV.